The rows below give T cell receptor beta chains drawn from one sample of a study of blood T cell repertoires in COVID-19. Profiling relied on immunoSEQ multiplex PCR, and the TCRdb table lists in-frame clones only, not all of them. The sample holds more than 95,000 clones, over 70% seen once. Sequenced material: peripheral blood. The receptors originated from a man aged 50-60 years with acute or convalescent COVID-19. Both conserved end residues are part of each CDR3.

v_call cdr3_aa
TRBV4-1 CASSQPTSGRDNEQFF
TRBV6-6 CASRYGPYNEQFF
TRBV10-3 CAISEAGGYRNEQFF
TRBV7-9 CASSSLKRLAGNQETQYF
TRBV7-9 CASSPPRGQPQHF
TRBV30 CAWSVGTGGFYEQYF
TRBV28 CASSLGQKNTEAFF
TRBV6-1 CASSEGPEGIAEQFF
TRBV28 CASRGRVGGYTF
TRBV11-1 CASSLDFGTGYDEQYF
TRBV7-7 CASSLACWLPSGTDTQYF
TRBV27 CASSFRGNRNQPQHF
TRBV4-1 CASSQDSPLTSRYTDTQYF
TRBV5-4 CASSWTGPNNEQFF
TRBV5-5 CASSLTGTGSPETQYF
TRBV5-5 CASTRLNRDRVSYNEQFF
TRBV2 CASNLRTSPDTDTQYF
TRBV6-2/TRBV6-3 CASSYAGSGYGYTF
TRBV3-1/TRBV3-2 CASADRGRSPLHF
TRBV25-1 CASSAAGTGGFQTQYF
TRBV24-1 CATRDRTVTGELFF
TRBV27 CASSLGRGAKNIQYF
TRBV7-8 CASSLSQGIGYEQYF
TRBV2 CASTLGLSYEQYF
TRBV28 CASSFYGRADEQYF
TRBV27 CASSLLAYNEQFF
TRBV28 CASRTGGVEKLFF
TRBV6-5 CASGDIIYTGELFF
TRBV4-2 CASSPAGESYNEQFF
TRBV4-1 CASSHGERENEKLFF
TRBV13 CASSPRTGQYTGELFF
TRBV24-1 CATSAPGTGSNEKLFF
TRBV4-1 CASSQRQAGGAYNEQFF
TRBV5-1 CASSPDRGWYEQYF
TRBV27 CASSPGDRGAYNEQFF
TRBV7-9 CASSLAPGDEQYF
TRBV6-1 CASSEDITGAGTQYF
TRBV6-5 CASSYRTSSGGELFF
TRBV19 CASSIGGRGNQPQHF
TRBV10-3 CAISESSGGTGELFF
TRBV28 CASLGDSYEQYF
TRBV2 CAAGRGASYEQYF
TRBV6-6 CASSYPGTTEAFF
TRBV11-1 CASSLAPSGGIIEQFF
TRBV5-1 CASSLGGGQGLYEQYF
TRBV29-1 CSVPGGSGTDTQYF
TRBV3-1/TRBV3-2 CASSLSRYNSPLHF
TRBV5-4 CASRYDLGRAGTGELFF
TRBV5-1 CASSLAGDSTGELFF
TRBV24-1 CATSGRTGQETQYF
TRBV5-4 CASSTLDSYEQYF
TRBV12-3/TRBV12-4 CASIQAAGELFF
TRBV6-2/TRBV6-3 CASSRDGGTQYF
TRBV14 CASSQDRIWDKASGANVLTF
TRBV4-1 CASSHTGTENYGYTF
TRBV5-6 CASSFPGNTGELFF
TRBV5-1 CASTPDAGSGANVLTF